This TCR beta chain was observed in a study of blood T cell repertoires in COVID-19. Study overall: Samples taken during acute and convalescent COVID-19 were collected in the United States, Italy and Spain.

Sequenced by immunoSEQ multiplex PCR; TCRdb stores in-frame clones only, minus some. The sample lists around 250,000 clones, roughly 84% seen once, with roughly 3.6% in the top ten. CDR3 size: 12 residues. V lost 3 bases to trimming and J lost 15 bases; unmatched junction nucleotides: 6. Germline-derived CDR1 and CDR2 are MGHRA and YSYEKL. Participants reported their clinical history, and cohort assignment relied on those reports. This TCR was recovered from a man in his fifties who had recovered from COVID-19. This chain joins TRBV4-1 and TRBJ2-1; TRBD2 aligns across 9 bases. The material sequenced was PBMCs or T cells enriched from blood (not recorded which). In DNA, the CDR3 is TGCGCCAGCAGCCAGAGCGGGGGGCGAGGGTTCTTC. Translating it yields CASSQSGGRGFF.